Each of the 2 T cell receptor beta chains below was sequenced from the same sample in a study of patients and donors after allogeneic stem cell transplantation. TCRdb ran MiXCR on the RT-PCR reads and lists one entry per CDR3 protein. This sample has tens of thousands of distinct CDR3 sequences, with around 5% found just once. Source material: blood, either unsorted or a sorted T cell fraction (not recorded which). The receptors come from a human donor who was either an allogeneic HSCT recipient or a stem cell or donor lymphocyte infusion donor (not recorded which). It is not recorded whose cells these are; they may come from a transplant donor.

There are many counts of this clonotype. The rearrangement uses TRBV20-1 and TRBJ2-1; 9 nucleotides line up with TRBD2. The CDR3 extends over 17 amino acids. The V and J ends lost 3 bases and 2 bases, in that order; junction bases with no gene match: 11. CDR1 and CDR2 (germline): DFQATT, SNEGSKA (reference sequence). The CDR3 sequence is CSASKARSGRTYNEQFF. CDR3 bases: TGCAGTGCTAGTAAAGCCCGCAGCGGGAGGACCTACAATGAGCAGTTCTTC.

The chain carries TRBV23-1 and TRBJ1-5; D is possibly TRBD1 (5 bases). TRBV23-1 qualifies as an ORF whose function is uncertain. Between the trimmed V and J ends, which lost 4 bases and 2 bases, there was a span of 21 bases. This CDR3 has 18 residues. The CDR3 region has the DNA TGCGCCAGCAGTCGAAAGACAGCCTACCCCGGAGGCAATCAGCCCCAGCATTTT. Its translation is CASSRKTAYPGGNQPQHF.